These T cell receptor beta chains were read from a single sample in a study of Ad26.COV2.S vaccination and SARS-CoV-2 variants. The method was immunoSEQ multiplex PCR; TCRdb's version includes in-frame clones alone and lacks a portion of them. The sample lists roughly 270,000 clones, 80% to 90% occurring once. This sample comprised peripheral blood, obtained in a trial of Ad26.COV2.S vaccine versus placebo. The receptor source for this set is a person aged 18-60 years who received the Ad26.COV2.S COVID-19 vaccine or a placebo. Both conserved end residues are part of each CDR3. Fields, in order: clone size, V gene, J gene, CDR3 protein. A clone size is listed for some rows: how often the clone was seen (once, few, many), or a class if it is expanded.

clone size: -; V gene: TRBV5-1; J gene: TRBJ1-1; CDR3 protein: CASRAGTEAFF
clone size: -; V gene: TRBV19; J gene: TRBJ1-5; CDR3 protein: CASSITTGLQPQHF
clone size: once; V gene: TRBV2; J gene: TRBJ1-4; CDR3 protein: CASSEVGVNEKLFF
clone size: -; V gene: TRBV9; J gene: TRBJ2-1; CDR3 protein: CASSGLGQGHNEQFF
clone size: -; V gene: TRBV12-3/TRBV12-4; J gene: TRBJ1-1; CDR3 protein: CATSGILTEAFF
clone size: -; V gene: TRBV28; J gene: TRBJ2-7; CDR3 protein: CASIPSGPTYEQYF
clone size: -; V gene: TRBV12-2; J gene: TRBJ2-7; CDR3 protein: CASRFRGISYEQYF
clone size: few; V gene: TRBV7-9; J gene: TRBJ1-1; CDR3 protein: CASSLEPENTEAFF
clone size: -; V gene: TRBV5-1; J gene: TRBJ1-3; CDR3 protein: CASSSTGTGAGNTIYF
clone size: once; V gene: TRBV10-3; J gene: TRBJ1-1; CDR3 protein: CATRLGGSTEAFF
clone size: once; V gene: TRBV7-2; J gene: TRBJ2-5; CDR3 protein: CASSLGQPQETQYF
clone size: -; V gene: TRBV19; J gene: TRBJ1-6; CDR3 protein: CASTGAYNSPLHF
clone size: -; V gene: TRBV30; J gene: TRBJ1-1; CDR3 protein: CAWSAGHKVEAFF
clone size: -; V gene: TRBV5-1; J gene: TRBJ2-2; CDR3 protein: CASSPSNTGELFF
clone size: -; V gene: TRBV19; J gene: TRBJ2-3; CDR3 protein: CASKLQGSTDTQYF
clone size: -; V gene: TRBV6-5; J gene: TRBJ2-7; CDR3 protein: CASRPRTGGNEQYF
clone size: -; V gene: TRBV5-6; J gene: TRBJ2-7; CDR3 protein: CASSFNVYEQYF
clone size: -; V gene: TRBV29-1; J gene: TRBJ1-2; CDR3 protein: CSVEDLAAGYTF
clone size: -; V gene: TRBV7-3; J gene: TRBJ2-2; CDR3 protein: CASSLIPGPHTGELFF
clone size: -; V gene: TRBV10-3; J gene: TRBJ1-3; CDR3 protein: CAISESGDRVRNTIYF
clone size: -; V gene: TRBV6-5; J gene: TRBJ1-1; CDR3 protein: CASRTDRANTEAFF
clone size: -; V gene: TRBV28; J gene: TRBJ2-1; CDR3 protein: CASISSTTYNEQFF
clone size: -; V gene: TRBV11-1; J gene: TRBJ2-3; CDR3 protein: CASTRGLATDTQYF
clone size: -; V gene: TRBV2; J gene: TRBJ2-6; CDR3 protein: CASSLYDRPSGANVLTF
clone size: -; V gene: TRBV6-5; J gene: TRBJ2-2; CDR3 protein: CASSYPKNTGELFF
clone size: -; V gene: TRBV29-1; J gene: TRBJ2-1; CDR3 protein: CSVGFSGRRNEQFF
clone size: -; V gene: TRBV5-4; J gene: TRBJ2-7; CDR3 protein: CASLSQNRPYEQYF
clone size: -; V gene: TRBV5-4; J gene: TRBJ2-3; CDR3 protein: CASSLELAGTDTQYF
clone size: -; V gene: TRBV7-9; J gene: TRBJ1-2; CDR3 protein: CASSLRGTANYGYTF
clone size: once; V gene: TRBV3-1/TRBV3-2; J gene: TRBJ1-1; CDR3 protein: CASGYGGGYTEAFF
clone size: -; V gene: TRBV14; J gene: TRBJ1-1; CDR3 protein: CASSQDRARNTEAFF
clone size: -; V gene: TRBV7-2; J gene: TRBJ1-6; CDR3 protein: CASSLAVTGIGSSYNSPLHF
clone size: -; V gene: TRBV5-1; J gene: TRBJ2-5; CDR3 protein: CASSLQPGKETQYF
clone size: -; V gene: TRBV3-1/TRBV3-2; J gene: TRBJ1-2; CDR3 protein: CASSQLGQGGGYTF
clone size: -; V gene: TRBV13; J gene: TRBJ2-7; CDR3 protein: CASSRTGIYEQYF
clone size: -; V gene: TRBV19; J gene: TRBJ2-6; CDR3 protein: CASSRGSGANVPTF
clone size: -; V gene: TRBV7-7; J gene: TRBJ2-5; CDR3 protein: CASSLIQGKQETQYF
clone size: -; V gene: TRBV7-8; J gene: TRBJ2-7; CDR3 protein: CASSPQGPEYEQYF
clone size: few; V gene: TRBV27; J gene: TRBJ2-1; CDR3 protein: CASSSGQTYNEQFF
clone size: -; V gene: TRBV10-1; J gene: TRBJ2-1; CDR3 protein: CASSGPGLAGQYNEQFF
clone size: -; V gene: TRBV19; J gene: TRBJ1-1; CDR3 protein: CASSLGDAEAFF
clone size: once; V gene: TRBV6-4; J gene: TRBJ2-1; CDR3 protein: CASSGTGDGEQFF
clone size: -; V gene: TRBV7-9; J gene: TRBJ1-1; CDR3 protein: CASSSLGQVAAFF
clone size: -; V gene: TRBV4-2; J gene: TRBJ1-2; CDR3 protein: CASSRRLQGDYGYTF
clone size: -; V gene: TRBV25-1; J gene: TRBJ2-6; CDR3 protein: CASSEVNSGANVLTF
clone size: -; V gene: TRBV6-1; J gene: TRBJ1-2; CDR3 protein: CASSENDLSGSEYGYTF
clone size: -; V gene: TRBV18; J gene: TRBJ1-5; CDR3 protein: CASSLGTGVDQPQHF
clone size: -; V gene: TRBV5-5; J gene: TRBJ1-5; CDR3 protein: CASSQTGGTQPQHF
clone size: -; V gene: TRBV12-3/TRBV12-4; J gene: TRBJ1-1; CDR3 protein: CASNRDRVSEAFF
clone size: -; V gene: TRBV7-8; J gene: TRBJ2-4; CDR3 protein: CASSFGQGNIQYF